This T cell receptor beta chain was sequenced during a study of blood T cell repertoires in COVID-19. Recovery meant two consecutive negative NP/OP PCR tests, professional clearance, or resolved symptoms. This CDR3 comprises 15 residues. V shed 5 bases, J shed 3 bases, and the junction held 3 bases outside the gene matches. The germline V gene encodes CDR1 MGHRA and CDR2 YSYEKL. Here immunoSEQ multiplex PCR was the method, and the copy in TCRdb shows in-frame clones only, minus some. The table lists 200,000 to 300,000 clones, 75% to 90% of them singletons. Input material: PBMCs or T cells enriched from blood (not recorded which). The receptor's source is a woman in her twenties or thirties who had recovered from COVID-19. J is TRBJ2-7 and V is TRBV4-1, with 14 bases that match TRBD2. CDR3 coding DNA: TGCGCCAGCAGCTTAGGACTAGCGGGAGGCTACGAGCAGTACTTC. The encoded protein is CASSLGLAGGYEQYF.